This T cell receptor beta chain was obtained from a study of T cells in Graves' hyperthyroidism and ophthalmopathy. Notes on the study in general: Clonotypes that were expanded in thyroid above 0.001 mostly appeared in blood too. Ophthalmopathy was distinguished from stable hyperthyroidism by 13 V-J signatures.

Amplification yielded TCR beta CDR3 regions, with RNA transcripts as the source. With the HTBI primer set, the TCR CDR3 went through a first round of RT-PCR. One entry per CDR3 protein, called by TCRdb with MiXCR from the multiplex PCR reads. The sample carries 490,000 or so distinct CDR3 sequences, roughly 45% recorded once. Pregnant or lactating patients were excluded, as were those with uncontrolled infection or other autoimmune disease. On the basis of clinical symptoms, serum thyroxine and TRAb, thyroid ultrasound and orbital computed tomography, diagnoses were made. The junction had 6 bases not matched to a gene; V was cut back by 1 base and J by 5 bases. Germline V gives CDR1 SQVTM, CDR2 ANQGSEA. This CDR3 spans 15 amino acids. This clonotype was picked up a small number of times. The antigen remains undetermined.

The receptor was isolated from an adult woman with Graves' disease, either hyperthyroidism or ophthalmopathy (not recorded which). The chain joins TRBV29-1 to TRBJ2-5; 11 bases agree with TRBD2. The sequenced sample was peripheral blood or thyroid tissue (not recorded which). The CDR3 bases are TGCAGCGTTGAAGCGGGACTAGCGGACTGGGAGACCCAGTACTTC. It specifies CSVEAGLADWETQYF.